Shown below are 31 T cell receptor beta chains from a single sample sequenced in a study of blood T cell repertoires in COVID-19 (dated by TCRdb to 2018 to 2020). Receptor libraries were prepared by the immunoSEQ multiplex PCR assay. TCRdb's version of the immuneACCESS table is confined to in-frame rearrangements and falls short of the full clone set. An unresolved V gene accounts for under half of the shortfall where checked; the remainder is of unknown origin. A total of 200,000 to 250,000 clones appear in this sample, 75% to 90% of them only once. The ten biggest clones cover less than 3.5% of the sample. Sequencing used peripheral blood. These receptors all stem from a man aged 25-40 years with COVID-19, enrolled during active disease.

The J gene is TRBJ2-1, the V gene TRBV7-3; 13 nucleotides align to TRBD2. V was clipped by 5 bases and J by 0 bases; unmatched bases: 10. Per germline, CDR1 SGHTA and CDR2 FQGTGA. The CDR3 runs 19 residues. The CDR3 is CASSPMGLAGKSSYNEQFF. Here the CDR3 DNA reads TGTGCCAGCAGCCCAATGGGACTAGCGGGGAAAAGCTCCTACAATGAGCAGTTCTTC.

J is TRBJ1-2 and V is TRBV12-3 or TRBV12-4, with a weak D call TRBD1 (5 bases). The CDR3 extends over 13 amino acids. The germline V and J ends were trimmed by 2 bases and 4 bases, with 8 bases remaining between them. CDR3 sequence: CASSLQGLYGYTF. The CDR3 region has the DNA TGTGCCAGCAGTTTACAGGGCCTCTATGGCTACACCTTC.

CDR3 loop: CASSSNRVNTEAFF. Here the CDR3 DNA reads TGTGCCAGCAGCTCCAACAGGGTGAACACTGAAGCTTTCTTT. The rearrangement joins TRBV6-5 to TRBJ1-1; D may be TRBD1 (6 bases). The germline V gene encodes CDR1 MNHEY and CDR2 SVGAGI. CDR3 length: 14 residues. The V end was cut by 6 bases, the J end by 0 bases, with 11 bases between.

The chain carries TRBV5-4 and TRBJ2-7, with TRBD1 matching 7 bases. The CDR3 sequence is 15 residues long. Trimming took 0 bases from V and 7 from J; bases not matched to a gene: 10. Looked up from germline, CDR1 is SGHNT and CDR2 is YYREEE (reference sequence). CDR3 sequence: CASSLGQGVLEEQYF. The CDR3 nucleotides are TGTGCCAGCAGCTTGGGGCAGGGGGTATTGGAAGAGCAGTACTTC.

The J gene is TRBJ1-5, the V gene TRBV5-6, with a tentative D call TRBD1 (6 bases). The germline V gene encodes CDR1 SGHDT and CDR2 YYEEEE. Trimming shortened V by 6 bases and J by 7 bases, and 17 bases separated the two germline ends. CDR3 length: 14 residues. CDR3 residues: CASNIQGIWQPQHF. The CDR3 coding sequence is TGTGCCAGCAACATTCAGGGGATATGGCAGCCCCAGCATTTT. Full variable domain (remainder filled in from reference TRBV5-6 and TRBJ1-5): DAGVTQSPTHLIKTRGQQVTLRCSPKSGHDTVSWYQQALGQGPQFIFQYYEEEERQRGNFPDRFSGHQFPNYSSELNVNALLLGDSALYLCASNIQGIWQPQHFGDGTRLSIL.

The chain uses TRBV5-6 and TRBJ2-4, with D perhaps TRBD2 (5 bases). Per germline, CDR1 SGHDT and CDR2 YYEEEE. The CDR3 has 14 residues. Between the trimmed V and J ends, which lost 2 bases and 7 bases, there was a span of 13 bases. The CDR3 DNA sequence: TGTGCCAGCAGCTTTGGCAAGAGGGTTAACATTCAGTACTTC. Residues: CASSFGKRVNIQYF.

This clone was seen more than once but under ten times. The V and J genes are TRBV19 and TRBJ2-2; D is possibly TRBD2 (6 bases). The germline CDR1 and CDR2 sequences are LNHDA and SQIVND (reference sequence). V lost 4 bases and J lost 0, with 15 bases in between. The CDR3 contains 17 residues. CDR3 residues: CASSTGAGRPNTGELFF. CDR3 bases: TGTGCCAGTAGTACCGGGGCGGGACGTCCGAACACCGGGGAGCTGTTTTTT.

This clone was observed a handful of times. This sequence joins TRBV15 and TRBJ2-1; 8 bases line up with TRBD2. Germline V gene sequence: CDR1 LNHNV, CDR2 YYDKDF (reference sequence). Trimming took 1 base from V and 4 from J; bases not matched to a gene: 6. The CDR3 has 16 residues. The CDR3 loop reads CATSRGTGGVYNEQFF. The CDR3 coding sequence is TGTGCCACCAGCAGAGGGACGGGAGGGGTGTACAATGAGCAGTTCTTC.

J is TRBJ2-3 and V is TRBV29-1; no firm D call. Germline CDR1 is SQVTM and CDR2 is ANQGSEA. This CDR3 spans 14 amino acids. V dropped 3 bases and J dropped 0 bases, with 10 bases sitting between them. CDR3 protein: CSVDQAPSTDTQYF. As DNA, the CDR3 is TGCAGCGTTGATCAGGCTCCCAGCACAGATACGCAGTATTTT.

The J gene is TRBJ1-1, the V gene TRBV6-2 or TRBV6-3; possibly TRBD1 for D (5 bases). The CDR3 sequence is 17 residues long. V lost 2 bases, J lost 5 bases, and 21 bases lay in between. The germline gives CDR1 MNHEY, CDR2 SVGEGT. The CDR3 DNA is TGTGCCAGCAGTTACGGAGGGTCGGGGGGGTCTTGGACTGAAGCTTTCTTT. Translation: CASSYGGSGGSWTEAFF.

This chain links TRBV19 with TRBJ2-7, with TRBD2 as a possible D gene (5 bases). The CDR3 loop spans 15 amino acids. The germline CDR1 and CDR2 sequences are LNHDA and SQIVND (reference sequence). V was trimmed by 3 bases and J by 3 bases, leaving 15 bases between them. In DNA form, the CDR3 reads TGTGCCAGTAGTATCGGTCCGGACTGGGACTACGAGCAGTACTTC. The encoded protein is CASSIGPDWDYEQYF.

The chain links TRBV5-1 to TRBJ1-3; the match to TRBD1 covers 8 bases. The CDR3 runs 14 residues. V was clipped by 7 bases and J by 0 bases; unmatched bases: 3. Germline lookup yields CDR1 SGHRS and CDR2 YFSETQ. CDR3 DNA sequence: TGCGCCAGCCGACAGGGGATCTCTGGAAACACCATATATTTT. Translating gives CASRQGISGNTIYF.

V is TRBV19 and J is TRBJ2-5; 11 bases match TRBD1. CDR1 LNHDA and CDR2 SQIVND come from the germline V gene (reference sequence). This CDR3 comprises 16 residues. With V trimmed by 5 bases and J by 1 base, 6 bases remained unmatched. CDR3 DNA sequence: TGTGCCAGTAGTTCGATGGGACAGGGGGTCCAAGAGACCCAGTACTTC. This encodes CASSSMGQGVQETQYF.

The chain combines TRBV21-1 with TRBJ2-7; the D segment call TRBD1 is taken from the table without a DNA check. TRBV21-1 is shown as a pseudogene. CDR3 length: 17 residues. In nucleotides, the CDR3 is TGTGCCAGCAGCAAAATGGGTGGAAGGGGGCAATACTACGAGCAGTACTTC. Translated: CASSKMGGRGQYYEQYF.

A word on this clone: The same CDR3 also results from other DNA sequences found in this sample. The chain links TRBV3-1 (or the pseudogene TRBV3-2) to TRBJ1-5; no clear D. The CDR3 totals 15 residues. V lost 0 bases to trimming and J lost 3 bases, with 9 bases between them. Germline CDR1 and CDR2: LGHDT and YNNKEL (reference sequence). The chain's CDR3 is CASSQDLRNNQPQHF. The CDR3 DNA is TGTGCCAGCAGCCAAGATTTGAGAAACAATCAGCCCCAGCATTTT.

CDR3 bases: TGTGCCAGTAGTATTATGGTGGCGGGGGGCTACAATGAGCAGTTCTTC. Translating it yields CASSIMVAGGYNEQFF. The chain uses TRBV19 and TRBJ2-1; 8 nucleotides align to TRBD2. CDR3 length: 16 amino acids. CDR1 and CDR2 from the germline V gene are LNHDA and SQIVND (reference sequence). J gave up 3 bases and V 3 bases, and 7 bases lay outside the gene matches.

The chain has TRBV24-1 and TRBJ1-5; possible D gene TRBD1, 6 bases. This CDR3 region has 13 residues. Trimming removed 4 bases at V and 9 bases at J, with 12 bases between. Germline V gene data show CDR1 as KGHDR and CDR2 as SFDVKD. DNA for the CDR3: TGTGCCACCAGTGACTCCACAGGGAGGCCCCAGCATTTT. Its protein is CATSDSTGRPQHF.

The rearrangement uses TRBV10-3 and TRBJ2-7; 13 bases agree with TRBD2. Germline V gives CDR1 ENHRY, CDR2 SYGVKD. Trimming removed 4 bases from V and 0 bases from J; junction bases left unmatched: 3. The CDR3 length is 16 residues. CDR3 in amino acids: CAISGTSGGGSYEQYF. CDR3 coding DNA: TGTGCCATCAGTGGGACTAGCGGGGGAGGCTCCTACGAGCAGTACTTC.

The chain carries TRBV9 and TRBJ1-1; 10 bases agree with TRBD1. The J segment lost 1 base and the V segment lost 0 bases, leaving 9 bases of the junction unmatched. Germline CDR1 SGDLS, CDR2 YYNGEE. This CDR3 is 18 amino acids long. The CDR3 protein is CASSVARDRGSGNTEAFF. DNA of the CDR3: TGTGCCAGCAGCGTAGCTCGGGACAGGGGATCGGGGAACACTGAAGCTTTCTTT.

DNA for the CDR3: TGCGCCAGTGGACAGATCAACACTGAAGCTTTCTTT. Its translation is CASGQINTEAFF. The rearrangement joins TRBV5-1 to TRBJ1-1; TRBD1 is a possible D gene (6 bases). Per germline, CDR1 SGHRS and CDR2 YFSETQ. There are 12 residues in the CDR3. Trimming took 8 bases from V and 2 from J, leaving 10 bases between them.

The chain combines TRBV28 with TRBJ1-5; 8 bases are a match to TRBD1. The CDR3 has 14 amino acids. With 5 bases clipped from V and 7 bases from J, the junction kept 7 bases outside the gene matches. The germline gives CDR1 MDHEN, CDR2 SYDVKM. DNA for the CDR3: TGTGCCAGCAGTACTATGACAGGGGCCCAGCCCCAGCATTTT. As protein: CASSTMTGAQPQHF. The full variable domain, in which reference TRBV28 and TRBJ1-5 provide the parts outside the CDR3, is DVKVTQSSRYLVKRTGEKVFLECVQDMDHENMFWYRQDPGLGLRLIYFSYDVKMKEKGDIPEGYSVSREKKERFSLILESASTNQTSMYLCASSTMTGAQPQHFGDGTRLSIL.

The CDR3 coding sequence is TGTGCCAGCAGTTGGCACGAGCAGTACTTC. Protein: CASSWHEQYF. The chain links TRBV27 to TRBJ2-7; D call uncertain. V was shortened by 4 bases and J by 5 bases, with 3 bases between the two germline ends. This CDR3 has 10 amino acids. In germline, CDR1 is MNHEY, CDR2 SMNVEV (reference sequence).

This chain links TRBV13 with TRBJ2-7, with 9 bases matching TRBD1. Germline V gene lookup returns CDR1 PRHDT and CDR2 FYEKMQ (reference sequence). The V segment lost 4 bases and the J segment 3 bases; nucleotides outside the gene matches: 7. The CDR3 is 15 residues long. This chain's CDR3 is CASSSHRGQGYEQYF. CDR3 in DNA: TGTGCCAGCAGCTCCCACCGGGGACAGGGCTACGAGCAGTACTTC.

V usage is TRBV5-6 and J usage is TRBJ1-1, with D unclear. The CDR3 is 14 residues long. Germline loops: CDR1 SGHDT, CDR2 YYEEEE. The ends were cut back, 5 bases at V and 3 bases at J, with 14 bases in the middle. The CDR3: CASRAPGRYTEAFF. CDR3 DNA sequence: TGTGCCAGCAGGGCTCCGGGAAGGTACACTGAAGCTTTCTTT.

The chain uses TRBV23-1 and TRBJ2-2, with a possible D match to TRBD2 (5 bases). TRBV23-1 is flagged as an ORF with uncertain function. V lost 9 bases to trimming and J lost 8 bases, with 19 bases between them. The CDR3 loop spans 14 amino acids. The CDR3, as DNA: TGCGCCAGGCTCAATCGGTCGTCGGGGGGGGAGCTGTTTTTT. Translating gives CARLNRSSGGELFF.

The chain joins TRBV14 to TRBJ1-2; D may be TRBD1 (5 bases). The CDR3 is 14 amino acids. V was shortened by 3 bases and J by 7 bases, with 15 bases between the two germline ends. Germline V gives CDR1 SGHDN, CDR2 FVKESK. The CDR3 protein is CASSHDVRGIGYTF. The CDR3 region has the DNA TGTGCCAGCAGCCATGATGTACGGGGGATTGGCTACACCTTC. Based on the CDR3 plus reference TRBV14 and TRBJ1-2, the full variable domain is EAGVTQFPSHSVIEKGQTVTLRCDPISGHDNLYWYRRVMGKEIKFLLHFVKESKQDESGMPNNRFLAERTGGTYSTLKVQPAELEDSGVYFCASSHDVRGIGYTFGSGTRLTVV.

The chain combines TRBV27 with TRBJ2-1, with 14 bases fitting TRBD2. The V gene end was trimmed by 5 bases and the J gene end by 8 bases; junction bases not matched to a gene: 2. Germline values: CDR1 MNHEY, CDR2 SMNVEV (reference sequence). This CDR3 has 14 residues. In nucleotides, the CDR3 is TGTGCCAGCAGTCCGGGACTAGCGGGGGATGAGCAGTTCTTC. This translates into CASSPGLAGDEQFF.

V usage is TRBV3-1 (or the pseudogene TRBV3-2) and J usage is TRBJ1-2, with D possibly being TRBD1 (6 bases). This CDR3 is 16 amino acids long. Deletions cut 5 bases from V and 0 bases from J, with 16 bases between. The germline gives CDR1 LGHDT, CDR2 YNNKEL (reference sequence). The CDR3 sequence: CASSGSRDNANYGYTF. The CDR3 DNA follows: TGTGCCAGCAGCGGAAGCCGGGACAATGCTAACTATGGCTACACCTTC.

V usage is TRBV4-1 and J usage is TRBJ1-1; 8 bases map to TRBD1. The CDR3 consists of 19 residues. In germline, CDR1 is MGHRA, CDR2 YSYEKL. V lost 4 bases to trimming and J lost 4 bases; unmatched junction nucleotides: 20. In DNA, the CDR3 is TGCGCCAGCAGCCCCACCCAACCAAAGATGACAGGGGTTCGCACTGAAGCTTTCTTT. This encodes CASSPTQPKMTGVRTEAFF.

The rearrangement joins TRBV7-6 to TRBJ2-5; D possibly corresponds to TRBD2 (6 bases). V lost 1 base, J lost 5 bases, and 14 bases lay in between. The CDR3 runs to 15 residues. Germline V gene data show CDR1 as SGHVS and CDR2 as FNYEAQ. The CDR3 region has the DNA TGTGCCAGCAGCTTAGTGGCACTAGCTAGGGAGACCCAGTACTTC. This translates into CASSLVALARETQYF.

The chain uses TRBV4-3 and TRBJ2-1; D not certain. V shed 0 bases and J shed 3 bases, with 12 bases lying between them. The CDR3 is 16 amino acids. CDR1 is LGHNA, CDR2 YSLEER, per germline. CDR3 in DNA: TGCGCCAGCAGCCAAGATCCTGGCGGCGTCTACAATGAGCAGTTCTTC. This sequence encodes CASSQDPGGVYNEQFF.